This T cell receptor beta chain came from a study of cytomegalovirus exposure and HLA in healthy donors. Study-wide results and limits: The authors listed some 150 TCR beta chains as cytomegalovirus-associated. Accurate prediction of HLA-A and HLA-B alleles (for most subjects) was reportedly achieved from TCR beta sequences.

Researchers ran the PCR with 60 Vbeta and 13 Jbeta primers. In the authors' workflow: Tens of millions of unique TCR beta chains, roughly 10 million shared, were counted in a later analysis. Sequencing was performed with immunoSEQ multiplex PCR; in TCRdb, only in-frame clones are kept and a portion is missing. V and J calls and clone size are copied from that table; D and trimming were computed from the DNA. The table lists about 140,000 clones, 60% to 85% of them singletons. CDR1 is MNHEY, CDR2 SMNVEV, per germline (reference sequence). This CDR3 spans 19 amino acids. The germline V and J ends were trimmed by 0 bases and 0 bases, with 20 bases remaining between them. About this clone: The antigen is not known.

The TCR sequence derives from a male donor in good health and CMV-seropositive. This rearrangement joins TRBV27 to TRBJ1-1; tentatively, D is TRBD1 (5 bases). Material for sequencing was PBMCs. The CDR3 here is CASSLSGPFTRFLNTEAFF. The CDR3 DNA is TGTGCCAGCAGTTTATCGGGGCCTTTTACACGGTTTTTGAACACTGAAGCTTTCTTT.